These 8 T cell receptor beta chains share one sample of origin, sequenced in a study of shared clonotypes between healthy human individuals. Profiling relied on immunoSEQ multiplex PCR, and the TCRdb table lists in-frame clones only, not all of them. The repertoire holds approximately 330,000 clones, with 70% to 75% as singletons. Sequences were obtained from memory CD4+ T cells sorted from blood. Subset specified: CD45RA-negative fraction. Receptors were obtained from a man aged 25 to 45 in good health.

This clone was counted between two and nine times. This sequence joins TRBV25-1 and TRBJ1-2; no clear D gene. Trimming removed 6 bases from V and 3 bases from J, with 23 bases in between. The CDR3 spans 17 residues. The germline V gene encodes CDR1 MGHDK and CDR2 SYGVNS. DNA for the CDR3: TGTGCCAGCAGGAGACGATCTCTTCCCCTAGTGGACTATGGCTACACCTTC. This translates into CASRRRSLPLVDYGYTF.

The table lists this clone with a count of one. This chain uses TRBV5-1 with TRBJ2-7; TRBD1 matches at 7 bases. Per the germline V gene, CDR1 is SGHRS and CDR2 is YFSETQ. The V segment lost 1 base and the J segment 3 bases; nucleotides outside the gene matches: 4. The CDR3 consists of 14 residues. CDR3 loop: CASSLIAGGYEQYF. The CDR3 coding sequence is TGCGCCAGCAGCTTGATCGCAGGGGGCTACGAGCAGTACTTC. Supplemented by reference TRBV5-1 and TRBJ2-7, the full variable domain reads KAGVTQTPRYLIKTRGQQVTLSCSPISGHRSVSWYQQTPGQGLQFLFEYFSETQRNKGNFPGRFSGRQFSNSRSEMNVSTLELGDSALYLCASSLIAGGYEQYFGPGTRLTVT.

V gene TRBV10-2 combines with J gene TRBJ1-4, with 7 bases identical to TRBD1. This CDR3 spans 15 amino acids. Trimming cost V 8 bases and J 6 bases; bases outside gene matches: 12. The germline CDR1 and CDR2 sequences are WSHSY and SAAADI. CDR3: CASAKQGLGDEKLFF. CDR3 nucleotide sequence: TGCGCCAGCGCGAAACAGGGGCTGGGGGATGAAAAACTGTTTTTT.

This clone was found once. This chain joins TRBV19 and TRBJ2-7; 8 nucleotides match TRBD1. Germline V gene sequence: CDR1 LNHDA, CDR2 SQIVND (reference sequence). This CDR3 is 15 amino acids long. V lost 4 bases to trimming and J lost 3 bases; unmatched junction nucleotides: 8. Written as DNA, the CDR3 is TGTGCCAGTAGTACCCAGCCGGGACAGGTCTACGAGCAGTACTTC. It yields the protein CASSTQPGQVYEQYF.

The rearrangement joins TRBV28 to TRBJ1-1; tentative D call: TRBD1 (6 bases). CDR3 size: 16 residues. Trimming took 4 bases from V and 0 from J, leaving 15 bases between them. Germline CDR1 and CDR2: MDHEN and SYDVKM. CDR3 bases: TGTGCCAGCAGTTCCTACTGGACAGACATGAACACTGAAGCTTTCTTT. As protein: CASSSYWTDMNTEAFF.

This chain joins TRBV18 and TRBJ2-5, with 10 bases fitting TRBD2. The CDR3 extends over 16 amino acids. Trimming took 6 bases from V and 1 from J; bases not matched to a gene: 8. Germline-derived CDR1 and CDR2 are KGHSH and LQKENI. CDR3 residues: CASSNKRTSGQETQYF. CDR3 sequence (DNA): TGTGCCAGCTCTAATAAAAGGACTAGCGGCCAAGAGACCCAGTACTTC.

The gene calls are TRBV5-4 and TRBJ2-7; 9 nucleotides agree with TRBD1. The CDR3 loop spans 16 amino acids. V dropped 4 bases and J dropped 0; count of bases not matched to a gene: 8. The germline gives CDR1 SGHNT, CDR2 YYREEE (reference sequence). CDR3 in amino acids: CASSGGTGPYSYEQYF. The CDR3 region has the DNA TGTGCCAGCAGCGGGGGGACAGGGCCTTACTCCTACGAGCAGTACTTC.

The genes are TRBV11-1 and TRBJ2-5; TRBD2 agrees at 12 bases. V shed 4 bases and J 5 bases; nucleotides not matched to a gene: 5. The germline gives CDR1 SGHAT, CDR2 FQDESV (reference sequence). This CDR3 has 15 amino acids. Here the CDR3 DNA reads TGTGCCAGCAGCTCCCGACTAGCGGGAGTTGAGACCCAGTACTTC. Translated: CASSSRLAGVETQYF.